These 20 T cell receptor beta chains originate from one sample sequenced in a study of breast tumors, draining lymph nodes, adjacent tissues. TCRdb independently ran MiXCR on the multiplex PCR reads; one entry per CDR3 protein. The table records 200,000 or so distinct CDR3 sequences, around 33% of them present only once. Breast cancer patients provided tissue from their axillary draining lymph nodes. Sequencing was done on a sample of axillary lymph node tissue. Receptor source: a female donor with breast cancer. Some clones in this sample may be carry-over from other donors' samples.

This clonotype occurred many times. The chain links TRBV6-5 to TRBJ2-5; 9 positions agree with TRBD2. The CDR3 totals 19 residues. Germline assignment: CDR1 MNHEY and CDR2 SVGAGI. The V segment lost 0 bases and the J segment 0 bases; nucleotides outside the gene matches: 11. The CDR3 DNA reads as TGTGCCAGCAGTTACTCGAGGACCGACCCTAGCGGGAACCAAGAGACCCAGTACTTC. Translation: CASSYSRTDPSGNQETQYF.

This clonotype has at least ten counts. The chain is built from TRBV5-6 and TRBJ2-7, with D possibly being TRBD1 or TRBD2 (5 bases each). The CDR3 spans 18 residues. V was pared by 1 base and J by 6 bases, with 26 bases between. Germline assignment: CDR1 SGHDT and CDR2 YYEEEE. The CDR3 region has the DNA TGTGCCAGCAGCTTGTTGACTATCTCGGGACGGAGAGACGGCGAGCAGTACTTC. Amino acids: CASSLLTISGRRDGEQYF.

The rearrangement joins TRBV20-1 to TRBJ1-1, with 8 bases fitting TRBD1. The CDR3 loop spans 13 amino acids. V lost 6 bases, J lost 11 bases, and 14 bases stayed unmatched. Germline lookup yields CDR1 DFQATT and CDR2 SNEGSKA (reference sequence). CDR3 nucleotides: TGCAGTGCCCCCCGGGGCGACAGGGGTGACGCTTTCTTT. This translates into CSAPRGDRGDAFF.

J is TRBJ1-1 and V is TRBV20-1; 11 bases match TRBD1. Trimming at V came to 6 bases and at J to 4 bases, leaving 7 bases not matched to a gene. This CDR3 contains 14 residues. CDR1 and CDR2 (germline): DFQATT, SNEGSKA (reference sequence). CDR3 nucleotide sequence: TGCAGTGCGCTCTTTGGGACAGGGGGCACTGAAGCTTTCTTT. Protein product: CSALFGTGGTEAFF.

V is TRBV25-1 and J is TRBJ1-4; a possible D gene is TRBD1 (6 bases). Trimming cost V 2 bases and J 8 bases, with 15 bases left between them. From germline, CDR1 is MGHDK and CDR2 SYGVNS. The CDR3 loop spans 15 amino acids. CDR3 sequence (DNA): TGTGCCAGCAGTGAACCTTCGACAGGAAAGGAAAAACTGTTTTTT. Amino acids: CASSEPSTGKEKLFF.

This clonotype occurred a few times. This sequence joins TRBV5-8 and TRBJ1-2; D perhaps matches TRBD1 (5 bases). V lost 0 bases to trimming and J lost 5 bases, with 23 bases between them. CDR3 length: 18 amino acids. Germline V CDR1 and CDR2: SGHTS, YDEGEE. The CDR3, as DNA: TGTGCCAGCAGCTTGGCGGAACCGGGGGAGACGGTATGGTATGGCTACACCTTC. It encodes CASSLAEPGETVWYGYTF.

Concerning this clonotype itself: Possible read error: a much larger clone is one base away. The J gene is TRBJ2-3, the V gene TRBV11-2; 14 bases align to TRBD2. The CDR3 contains 17 residues. V was pared by 5 bases and J by 6 bases, with 10 bases of the junction left unmatched. Germline lookup yields CDR1 SGHAT and CDR2 FQNNGV. CDR3 nucleotide sequence: TGTGCCAGCAGCGTGCCCGGGACTAGCGGGAGACCCGATACGCAGTATTTT. Its translation is CASSVPGTSGRPDTQYF.

The chain is built from TRBV2 and TRBJ1-5; D uncertain. V was pared by 6 bases and J by 6 bases, with 15 bases between. CDR1 is SNHLY and CDR2 is FYNNEI in the germline V gene. The CDR3 spans 14 residues. CDR3 in DNA: TGTGCCAGCAGGGCAGGTTTTGTCGCTCAGCCCCAGCATTTT. Translating gives CASRAGFVAQPQHF.

The table lists this clonotype with many counts. V is TRBV19 and J is TRBJ1-6; D is unclear. Germline V lookup: CDR1 LNHDA, CDR2 SQIVND (reference sequence). There are 14 residues in the CDR3. Trimming cost V 5 bases and J 4 bases, with 9 bases left between them. This CDR3 is CASSSRIYNSPLHF. Here the CDR3 DNA reads TGTGCCAGTAGTTCCAGGATATATAATTCACCCCTCCACTTT.

This clonotype was detected many times. The chain couples TRBV18 to TRBJ2-7; D is undetermined. This CDR3 is built from 15 residues. V was pared by 4 bases and J by 1 base, with 14 bases between. Germline V lookup: CDR1 KGHSH, CDR2 LQKENI. The CDR3 DNA reads TGTGCCAGCTCACGTCTTGGCAGCCGTTCCTACGAGCAGTACTTC. Amino acids: CASSRLGSRSYEQYF.

This clonotype appeared many times. The chain combines TRBV5-4 with TRBJ2-1; 10 nucleotides align to TRBD2. The V gene's germline CDR1 is SGHNT and CDR2 YYREEE (reference sequence). The length of the CDR3 is 15 residues. Losses at the gene ends were 5 bases for V and 10 bases for J; bases not matched to a gene: 12. For the CDR3, the DNA is TGTGCCAGCAGGCCGGCGAGCGGGAGGGCTATGGAGCAGTTCTTC. Protein product: CASRPASGRAMEQFF.

Ten or more counts support this clonotype. The genes are TRBV5-1 and TRBJ1-3; possibly TRBD1 for D (5 bases). The CDR3 loop spans 14 amino acids. The V end lost 4 bases, the J end lost 1 base, and 9 bases lay between the germline ends. Per germline, CDR1 SGHRS and CDR2 YFSETQ. CDR3 in amino acids: CASSEPGSGNTIYF. The CDR3 nucleotides read TGCGCCAGCAGCGAACCAGGGTCTGGAAACACCATATATTTT.

The table lists this clonotype with a few counts. Given a much more abundant clone one base away, this may be a read error. V is TRBV5-6 and J is TRBJ2-1; no reliable D call. The V gene lost 2 bases and the J gene lost 10 bases, with 10 bases spanning the gap. Germline-derived CDR1 and CDR2 are SGHDT and YYEEEE. The CDR3 runs 12 residues. The DNA of the CDR3 is TGTGCCAGCAGCTTAGGATTTTCGGAGCAGTTCTTC. This sequence encodes CASSLGFSEQFF.

This clonotype was counted many times. V usage is TRBV5-1 and J usage is TRBJ1-3; maybe TRBD1 (5 bases). The CDR3 is 15 amino acids. CDR1 SGHRS and CDR2 YFSETQ come from the germline V gene. Trimming left V 0 bases short and J 3 bases short, with 10 bases between. In DNA, the CDR3 is TGCGCCAGCAGCTTGGGCAGGGCCGGTGGAAACACCATATATTTT. Encoded protein: CASSLGRAGGNTIYF.

This clonotype was recorded many times. The rearrangement uses TRBV2 and TRBJ2-1, with 14 bases identical to TRBD2. The CDR3 totals 18 residues. The V gene end was trimmed by 5 bases and the J gene end by 2 bases; junction bases not matched to a gene: 8. Germline CDR1 SNHLY, CDR2 FYNNEI. The CDR3 protein is CASSSPGTSGGAYNEQFF. CDR3 bases: TGTGCCAGCAGTAGCCCCGGGACTAGCGGGGGAGCCTACAATGAGCAGTTCTTC.

This clonotype came up many times. The chain employs TRBV10-3 and TRBJ2-3; 8 nucleotides match TRBD2. The CDR3 has 15 residues. Unmatched junction bases numbered 11, after V lost 4 bases and J lost 8 bases. The germline gives CDR1 ENHRY, CDR2 SYGVKD. The CDR3 DNA sequence: TGTGCCATCAGTGGGTCGGGGGGGGCCGAGGGTACGCAGTATTTT. Translation gives CAISGSGGAEGTQYF.

This clonotype was recorded many times. The J gene is TRBJ2-1, the V gene TRBV7-6; D call uncertain. Germline loops: CDR1 SGHVS, CDR2 FNYEAQ. CDR3 length: 12 residues. V was pared by 4 bases and J by 14 bases, with 15 bases between. The CDR3 protein is CASSSPVGSEFF. CDR3 DNA sequence: TGTGCCAGCAGCTCGCCCGTGGGGTCGGAGTTCTTC.

Many counts were recorded for this clonotype. The chain uses TRBV5-6 and TRBJ2-1; D is possibly TRBD1 (6 bases). The CDR3 length is 15 residues. V lost 2 bases, J lost 0 bases, and 9 bases lay in between. Germline values: CDR1 SGHDT, CDR2 YYEEEE. The CDR3 nucleotides read TGTGCCAGCAGCTTAGGACAGAACTCCTACAATGAGCAGTTCTTC. It yields the protein CASSLGQNSYNEQFF.

This clonotype was recorded only once. This sequence may be a read error, since a much larger clone differs from it by one base. CDR3 coding DNA: TGTGCCAGCCCTTCCAGGAAGGATTACAATGAGCAGCTCTTC. Translated, it gives CASPSRKDYNEQLF. V usage is TRBV11-3 and J usage is TRBJ2-1, with no clear D. Germline loops: CDR1 SGHNT, CDR2 YENEEA. The CDR3 runs to 14 residues.

In its sample, this clonotype was seen many times. V gene TRBV6-2 or TRBV6-3 combines with J gene TRBJ2-7; 7 bases match TRBD2. The CDR3 runs to 13 residues. Germline CDR1 reads MNHEY; CDR2 reads SVGEGT. The junction had 5 bases not matched to a gene; V was cut back by 6 bases and J by 3 bases. CDR3 nucleotide sequence: TGTGCCAGCAGAAGCGGGGATCGCTACGAGCAGTACTTC. Protein product: CASRSGDRYEQYF.